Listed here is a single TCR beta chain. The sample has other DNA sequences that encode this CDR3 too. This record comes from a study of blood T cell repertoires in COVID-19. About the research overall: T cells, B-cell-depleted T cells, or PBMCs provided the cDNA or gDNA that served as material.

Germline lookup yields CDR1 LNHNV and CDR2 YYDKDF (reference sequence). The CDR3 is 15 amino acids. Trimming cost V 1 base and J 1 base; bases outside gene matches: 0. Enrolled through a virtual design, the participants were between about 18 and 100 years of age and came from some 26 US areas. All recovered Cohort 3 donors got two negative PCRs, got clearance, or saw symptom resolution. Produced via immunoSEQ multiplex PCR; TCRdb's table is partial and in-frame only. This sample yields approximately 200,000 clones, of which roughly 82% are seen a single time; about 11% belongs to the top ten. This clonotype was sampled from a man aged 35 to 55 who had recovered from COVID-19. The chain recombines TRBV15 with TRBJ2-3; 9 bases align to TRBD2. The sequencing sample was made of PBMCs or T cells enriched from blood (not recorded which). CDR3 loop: CATSRGTSGTDTQYF. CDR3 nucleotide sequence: TGTGCCACCAGCAGAGGGACTAGCGGCACAGATACGCAGTATTTT. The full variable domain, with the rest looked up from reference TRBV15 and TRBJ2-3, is DAMVIQNPRYQVTQFGKPVTLSCSQTLNHNVMYWYQQKSSQAPKLLFHYYDKDFNNEADTPDNFQSRRPNTSFCFLDIRSPGLGDTAMYLCATSRGTSGTDTQYFGPGTRLTVL.